This T cell receptor (beta chain) was recovered during a study of control samples from healthy donors and cancer patients. Here immunoSEQ multiplex PCR was the method, and the copy in TCRdb shows in-frame clones only, minus some. Seen here are under 150,000 clones, 80% to 90% observed once, and the top ten hold about 8.7%. V dropped 3 bases and J dropped 5 bases, with 10 bases sitting between them. Germline CDR1 and CDR2: SGHNT and YENEEA. The CDR3 extends over 13 amino acids. The sequence came from a man between 35 and 55 years old in good health. Material for sequencing was blood. This sequence joins TRBV11-3 and TRBJ1-2, with a tentative D call TRBD1 (5 bases). CDR3: CASSFKTDYGYTF. CDR3 nucleotides: TGTGCCAGCAGCTTCAAGACAGATTATGGCTACACCTTC.